Following are 24 T cell receptor beta chains from one sample sequenced in a study of monozygotic twins with inflammatory bowel disease. TCRdb re-called the 5' RACE reads and catalogs CDR3 proteins one per entry, DNA excluded. This repertoire includes 400,000 or so distinct CDR3 sequences. Sequencing was carried out using blood. The receptors were sampled from a human donor with ulcerative colitis or Crohn's disease, or a healthy co-twin of an affected twin (not recorded which).

The chain is built from TRBV12-3 or TRBV12-4 and TRBJ2-3. CDR3 length equals 12 residues. CDR3 sequence reads: CASRGMEDTQYF.

The rearrangement joins TRBV5-5 to TRBJ2-1; the D call of TRBD2 rests on TCRdb alone, since no DNA is present to check it. The CDR3 runs 18 residues. The germline gives CDR1 SGHKS, CDR2 YYEKEE (reference sequence). CDR3 amino acids: CASSPRTSGGAIYNEQFF.

The V and J genes are TRBV20-1 and TRBJ2-7. Germline lookup yields CDR1 DFQATT and CDR2 SNEGSKA (reference sequence). This CDR3 has 11 amino acids. The CDR3 protein is CSAQKVSTVTF.

The chain has TRBV10-3 and TRBJ1-2; TCRdb calls TRBD1, which cannot be checked without DNA. The CDR3 sequence is 17 residues long. Germline V CDR1 and CDR2: ENHRY, SYGVKD. The CDR3 region is CAISEGPNTDRGNGYTF.

The J gene is TRBJ1-2, the V gene TRBV5-5; the D gene TCRdb calls, TRBD1, cannot be checked with no DNA. Germline CDR1 and CDR2: SGHKS and YYEKEE (reference sequence). This CDR3 has 15 amino acids. CDR3 region: CASSLGPRTAIDYTF.

This chain uses TRBV7-2 with TRBJ2-7. The germline CDR1 and CDR2 sequences are SGHTA and FQGNSA. The CDR3 covers 12 residues. The CDR3 here is CASSFSVYEQYF.

The chain joins TRBV7-3 to TRBJ2-6; with no DNA, the TCRdb D assignment of TRBD1 cannot be verified. The CDR3 is made up of 17 amino acids. CDR1 SGHTA and CDR2 FQGTGA come from the germline V gene. The chain's CDR3 is CASSLAPLASGANVLTF. Full variable domain (remainder filled in from reference TRBV7-3 and TRBJ2-6): GAGVSQTPSNKVTEKGKYVELRCDPISGHTALYWYRQSLGQGPEFLIYFQGTGAADDSGLPNDRFFAVRPEGSVSTLKIQRTERGDSAVYLCASSLAPLASGANVLTFGAGSRLTVL.

This rearrangement joins TRBV5-1 to TRBJ1-2; TCRdb calls TRBD1, which cannot be checked without DNA. The CDR3 consists of 16 residues. Per the germline V gene, CDR1 is SGHRS and CDR2 is YFSETQ. CDR3 in amino acids: CASSRTGQPANYGYTF.

The chain is built from TRBV20-1 and TRBJ1-3. This CDR3 comprises 13 residues. Per germline, CDR1 DFQATT and CDR2 SNEGSKA (reference sequence). CDR3 region: CSARTDSGNTIYF.

V usage is TRBV7-2 and J usage is TRBJ2-1. The CDR3 totals 13 residues. CDR1 is SGHTA, CDR2 FQGNSA, per germline. CDR3 region: CASRGSANNEQFF.

The chain employs TRBV28 and TRBJ1-1; absent DNA, TCRdb's TRBD1 call cannot be checked. Germline values: CDR1 MDHEN, CDR2 SYDVKM. The CDR3 has 13 amino acids. The CDR3 loop is CASRVTGPREAFF.

The chain carries TRBV5-6 and TRBJ2-7; the TCRdb D gene call, TRBD2, has no DNA to confirm it. The germline V gene encodes CDR1 SGHDT and CDR2 YYEEEE. The CDR3 spans 15 residues. This CDR3 is CASSPGLSSAYEQYF.

The chain employs TRBV20-1 and TRBJ2-1; TCRdb proposes TRBD2, but this gene call is untestable without DNA. CDR1 and CDR2 (germline): DFQATT, SNEGSKA (reference sequence). CDR3 size: 17 residues. This CDR3 reads CSASLGLAGGQNNEQFF.

V usage is TRBV29-1 and J usage is TRBJ2-4. The CDR3 loop spans 13 amino acids. Germline assignment: CDR1 SQVTM and CDR2 ANQGSEA. CDR3 loop: CSVKLNAKNIQYF.

The rearrangement uses TRBV20-1 and TRBJ2-1; lacking DNA, the TRBD2 call made by TCRdb goes unchecked. Germline CDR1 and CDR2: DFQATT and SNEGSKA (reference sequence). This CDR3 is built from 16 residues. CDR3 loop: CSAGLAGGSSYNEQFF.

The chain couples TRBV2 to TRBJ1-1. The CDR3 length is 13 residues. The germline CDR1 and CDR2 sequences are SNHLY and FYNNEI. CDR3 residues: CASSEVEGTEAFF.

The rearrangement links TRBV12-3 or TRBV12-4 to TRBJ1-1. The CDR3 has 14 amino acids. The CDR3 spells CASSGRPWGTEAFF.

V usage is TRBV2 and J usage is TRBJ2-7; with no DNA, the TCRdb D assignment of TRBD1 cannot be verified. The length of the CDR3 is 14 residues. Germline V lookup: CDR1 SNHLY, CDR2 FYNNEI. The CDR3 region is CASTPGPPEDEQYF. The whole variable domain, remainder taken from reference TRBV2 and TRBJ2-7, is EPEVTQTPSHQVTQMGQEVILRCVPISNHLYFYWYRQILGQKVEFLVSFYNNEISEKSEIFDDQFSVERPDGSNFTLKIRSTKLEDSAMYFCASTPGPPEDEQYFGPGTRLTVT.

The chain uses TRBV5-1 and TRBJ1-1; the TCRdb call, TRBD1, lacks DNA for checking. There are 13 residues in the CDR3. The V gene's germline CDR1 is SGHRS and CDR2 YFSETQ. The CDR3 is CASSFRGSAEAFF. The complete variable domain, with remaining parts taken from reference TRBV5-1 and TRBJ1-1, reads KAGVTQTPRYLIKTRGQQVTLSCSPISGHRSVSWYQQTPGQGLQFLFEYFSETQRNKGNFPGRFSGRQFSNSRSEMNVSTLELGDSALYLCASSFRGSAEAFFGQGTRLTVV.

The J gene is TRBJ2-7, the V gene TRBV7-2. The CDR3 runs to 15 residues. Per the germline V gene, CDR1 is SGHTA and CDR2 is FQGNSA. This chain's CDR3 is CASSLSGLDPYEQYF. Full variable domain (outside the CDR3, taken from reference TRBV7-2 and TRBJ2-7): GAGVSQSPSNKVTEKGKDVELRCDPISGHTALYWYRQSLGQGLEFLIYFQGNSAPDKSGLPSDRFSAERTGGSVSTLTIQRTQQEDSAVYLCASSLSGLDPYEQYFGPGTRLTVT.

V is TRBV5-1 and J is TRBJ1-4; the D call of TRBD1 rests on TCRdb alone, since no DNA is present to check it. CDR1 is SGHRS and CDR2 is YFSETQ in the germline V gene. The CDR3 has 17 amino acids. The CDR3: CASSLGQSLPTNEKLFF.

The V call is TRBV12-5, the J call TRBJ1-3. CDR1 is LGHNT, CDR2 FRNRAP, per germline. The CDR3 consists of 15 residues. The CDR3 sequence: CASGLTSSGGNTIYF. Based on the CDR3 plus reference TRBV12-5 and TRBJ1-3, the full variable domain is DARVTQTPRHKVTEMGQEVTMRCQPILGHNTVFWYRQTMMQGLELLAYFRNRAPLDDSGMPKDRFSAEMPDATLATLKIQPSEPRDSAVYFCASGLTSSGGNTIYFGEGSWLTVV.

The chain recombines TRBV12-3 or TRBV12-4 with TRBJ1-1. The CDR3 is 13 residues long. CDR3 region: CASGEGWNTEAFF.

The CDR3 sequence is CASRVGLWSDTQYF. The V and J genes are TRBV6-1 and TRBJ2-3; the D call from TCRdb, TRBD1, cannot be confirmed without DNA. CDR1 MNHNS and CDR2 SASEGT come from the germline V gene. The CDR3 extends over 14 amino acids.